This is a list of T cell receptor beta chains from one sample in a study of blood T cell repertoires in COVID-19. Profiled with immunoSEQ multiplex PCR; TCRdb holds only in-frame clones, not every one. Among 250,000 to 300,000 clones listed, around nine tenths were seen once. The sample comprised peripheral blood. The receptors stem from a man aged 50-59 years with acute or convalescent COVID-19. Both conserved end residues are part of each CDR3. A D gene is named only where the DNA matches it firmly. Size is omitted from some rows. Given values are once, few, many or a class for expanded clones.

j_gene,d_gene,abundance,v_gene,CDR3nt,CDR3aa
TRBJ2-7,TRBD2,NA,TRBV27,TGTGCCAGCAGTTCGGGACTAGCGGGGGGACTAGAGCAGTACTTC,CASSSGLAGGLEQYF
TRBJ2-1,TRBD2,few,TRBV27,TGTGCCAGCAGTTCGACTAGCCCCCGTTACAATGAGCAGTTCTTC,CASSSTSPRYNEQFF
TRBJ1-2,TRBD1,NA,TRBV6-5,TGTGCCAGCAGTCCCCAAGGGGGCTTAAAGGGCTACACCTTC,CASSPQGGLKGYTF
TRBJ1-2,NA,NA,TRBV6-1,TGTGCCAGCAGTGATTTCCCGAAGACTTATGGCTACACCTTC,CASSDFPKTYGYTF
TRBJ1-3,NA,NA,TRBV18,TGTGCCAGCTCACCACCTAATCCCACGGGCCAGCGGGCCATATATTTT,CASSPPNPTGQRAIYF
TRBJ2-3,NA,NA,TRBV9,TGTGCCAGCAGCGTAGCCGCGGGGCACACAGATACGCAGTATTTT,CASSVAAGHTDTQYF
TRBJ1-1,NA,NA,TRBV3-1/TRBV3-2,TGTGCCAGCAGCCAAGGTCCCCAGGGTGGCACTGAAGCTTTCTTT,CASSQGPQGGTEAFF
TRBJ1-1,NA,few,TRBV19,TGTGCCAGTAGTATAGGAGTTCCGACTGAAGCTTTCTTT,CASSIGVPTEAFF
TRBJ1-5,TRBD1,NA,TRBV27,TGTGCCAGCAGTTTAGCGGGACAGAGCAATCAGCCCCAGCATTTT,CASSLAGQSNQPQHF
TRBJ2-7,NA,NA,TRBV27,TGTGCCAGCACCCTCCGGGGGTCCCACGAGCAGTACTTC,CASTLRGSHEQYF
TRBJ2-1,TRBD2,NA,TRBV7-3,TGTGCCAGCAGCTTAGGAAGCGGGGGCTACAATGAGCAGTTCTTC,CASSLGSGGYNEQFF
TRBJ2-5,TRBD1,NA,TRBV2,TGTGCCAGCAGGACAGGGTTGGTAGAGACCCAGTACTTC,CASRTGLVETQYF
TRBJ1-5,TRBD1,NA,TRBV5-4,TGTGCCAGCAGCACTATGACAGGGGCTGGAGAGGGCAATCAGCCCCAGCATTTT,CASSTMTGAGEGNQPQHF
TRBJ2-7,NA,NA,TRBV6-5,TGTGCCAGCAGCTCGGACTATTACGAGCAGTACTTC,CASSSDYYEQYF
TRBJ1-1,NA,NA,TRBV19,TGTGCCAGTAGTGGCAGTTTGAACACTGAAGCTTTCTTT,CASSGSLNTEAFF
TRBJ1-3,TRBD1,once,TRBV5-4,TGTGCCAGCAGCTCTGTTGGGGACAGGGTTGGAAACACCATATATTTT,CASSSVGDRVGNTIYF
TRBJ2-3,TRBD1,NA,TRBV24-1,TGTGCCACCAGTGAGGAGGACAGGGGTAGCACAGATACGCAGTATTTT,CATSEEDRGSTDTQYF
TRBJ1-5,NA,NA,TRBV18,TGTGCCAGCTCTCCAGGGGTCGGATCCGTAGGGGACCAGCATTTT,CASSPGVGSVGDQHF
TRBJ1-4,NA,NA,TRBV2,TGTGCCAGCAGTGAAGCGGAGAGGATAACTAATGAAAAACTGTTTTTT,CASSEAERITNEKLFF
TRBJ2-7,NA,NA,TRBV5-1,TGCGCCAGCAGCTTGGACGGGGGGCTACGAGAGCAGTACTTC,CASSLDGGLREQYF
TRBJ2-3,NA,NA,TRBV5-1,TGCGCCAGCAGCTTGGTGACTAGCACAGATACGCAGTATTTT,CASSLVTSTDTQYF
TRBJ2-2,TRBD1,NA,TRBV11-3,TGTGCCAGCAGCTCGGGACAGGGGCTCGGGGAGCTGTTTTTT,CASSSGQGLGELFF
TRBJ2-3,NA,NA,TRBV15,TGTGCCACCAGCAGACGGCGACAGGTTTGGACAGATACGCAGTATTTT,CATSRRRQVWTDTQYF
TRBJ2-7,TRBD1,NA,TRBV6-5,TGTGCCAGCATAATGACTCGACAGGGTCCCTACGAGCAGTACTTC,CASIMTRQGPYEQYF
TRBJ1-1,NA,NA,TRBV19,TGTGCCAGTAGTATTGTGGGACACCTGAACACTGAAGCTTTCTTT,CASSIVGHLNTEAFF
TRBJ1-1,TRBD1,NA,TRBV14,TGTGCCAGCAGCTACCTGCGACAGGGCACTGAAGCTTTCTTT,CASSYLRQGTEAFF
TRBJ1-1,NA,once,TRBV12-3/TRBV12-4,TGTGCCAGCAGTCTAGGGGTGGGCGCTGAAGCTTTCTTT,CASSLGVGAEAFF